The next 20 T cell receptor beta chains were all read from a single sample in a study of shared clonotypes between healthy human individuals. Measured with immunoSEQ multiplex PCR; TCRdb has only the in-frame clones, and not every one. The sample records approximately 740,000 clones, over 65% being singletons. Material: memory CD4+ T cells sorted from blood. Subset denoted: CD45RA-negative fraction. Receptor source: a young woman in good health.

The rearrangement joins TRBV5-1 to TRBJ2-5, with 11 bases matching TRBD2. This CDR3 is 16 amino acids long. Germline assignment: CDR1 SGHRS and CDR2 YFSETQ. Unmatched junction bases numbered 2, after V lost 0 bases and J lost 1 base. In DNA form, the CDR3 reads TGCGCCAGCAGCTTGGCCGGACTAGCGGGCCAAGAGACCCAGTACTTC. Translating it yields CASSLAGLAGQETQYF. Together with reference TRBV5-1 and TRBJ2-5, the CDR3 gives the full variable domain: KAGVTQTPRYLIKTRGQQVTLSCSPISGHRSVSWYQQTPGQGLQFLFEYFSETQRNKGNFPGRFSGRQFSNSRSEMNVSTLELGDSALYLCASSLAGLAGQETQYFGPGTRLLVL.

V is TRBV13 and J is TRBJ2-6, with D possibly being TRBD2 (5 bases). The germline V and J ends were trimmed by 3 bases and 0 bases, with 6 bases remaining between them. The CDR3 is 15 residues long. CDR1 is PRHDT, CDR2 FYEKMQ, per germline (reference sequence). In DNA, the CDR3 is TGTGCCAGCAGCTTGCGGGTCTCTGGGGCCAACGTCCTGACTTTC. It yields the protein CASSLRVSGANVLTF.

This clone is a singleton in its sample. This CDR3 is also generated by other DNA sequences in the sample. V gene TRBV18 combines with J gene TRBJ2-1; 8 bases agree with TRBD1. This CDR3 contains 14 residues. Unmatched junction bases numbered 1, after V lost 3 bases and J lost 3 bases. Germline lookup yields CDR1 KGHSH and CDR2 LQKENI. The CDR3 loop is CASSPGTGYNEQFF. The CDR3 bases are TGTGCCAGCTCACCGGGGACAGGCTACAATGAGCAGTTCTTC.

The V and J genes are TRBV29-1 and TRBJ1-5; D is possibly TRBD1 (5 bases). Germline lookup yields CDR1 SQVTM and CDR2 ANQGSEA. This CDR3 is built from 14 residues. The V end lost 4 bases, the J end lost 6 bases, and 16 bases lay between the germline ends. The CDR3 spells CSVAYRTRGQPQHF. The CDR3 DNA is TGCAGCGTTGCGTACAGGACCCGGGGTCAGCCCCAGCATTTT.

The chain employs TRBV2 and TRBJ2-3, with 7 bases identical to TRBD1. There are 15 residues in the CDR3. Losses at the gene ends were 6 bases for V and 0 bases for J; bases not matched to a gene: 6. Germline assignment: CDR1 SNHLY and CDR2 FYNNEI. CDR3 loop: CASREQGLSTDTQYF. The CDR3 DNA follows: TGTGCCAGCAGGGAACAGGGGCTAAGCACAGATACGCAGTATTTT.

The V call is TRBV9, the J call TRBJ2-7; 7 bases fit TRBD1. V was clipped by 3 bases and J by 0 bases; unmatched bases: 6. There are 15 residues in the CDR3. Germline CDR1 SGDLS, CDR2 YYNGEE. The DNA for the CDR3 is TGTGCCAGCAGCGGGGACGGACAGGCCTCCTACGAGCAGTACTTC. Translating gives CASSGDGQASYEQYF.

The chain uses TRBV5-3 and TRBJ1-3, with 9 bases identical to TRBD1. TRBV5-3 is reported as an ORF; its role is uncertain. The CDR3 totals 14 residues. Germline trimming cut 5 bases from V and 9 bases from J; bases unmatched to any gene: 9. The CDR3, as DNA: TGTGCCAGAAGGGGACAGGGCAATTCCGTCACCATATATTTT. Translation gives CARRGQGNSVTIYF.

For this clone: Within the sample, other DNA sequences also encode this same CDR3. The rearrangement uses TRBV27 and TRBJ2-6, with D perhaps matching TRBD2 (5 bases). The germline CDR1 and CDR2 sequences are MNHEY and SMNVEV (reference sequence). Trimming removed 6 bases from V and 0 bases from J, with 9 bases in between. CDR3 length: 15 amino acids. The CDR3 DNA follows: TGTGCCAGCAGCCCTCGGGGCTCTGGGGCCAACGTCCTGACTTTC. It yields the protein CASSPRGSGANVLTF.

This clone was counted only a few times. Other DNA sequences in the sample encode the same CDR3. The V gene is TRBV29-1, the J gene TRBJ1-5, with D perhaps TRBD1 (6 bases). In germline, CDR1 is SQVTM, CDR2 ANQGSEA. The CDR3 has 12 residues. V shed 4 bases and J shed 7 bases, with 11 bases lying between them. The CDR3 bases are TGCAGCGTTGGGGAGGGGGACCAGCCCCAGCATTTT. Translation: CSVGEGDQPQHF.

The chain joins TRBV11-2 to TRBJ2-1; D not resolved. CDR1 is SGHAT and CDR2 is FQNNGV in the germline V gene. The CDR3 runs 13 residues. Trimming took 1 base from V and 8 from J, leaving 9 bases between them. The CDR3 DNA follows: TGTGCCAGCAGCTTAGCATCGGGTGATGAGCAGTTCTTC. This codes for CASSLASGDEQFF.

The chain joins TRBV4-1 to TRBJ2-7, with no clear D. The CDR3 spans 16 residues. The germline CDR1 and CDR2 sequences are MGHRA and YSYEKL. The V end lost 3 bases, the J end lost 7 bases, and 22 bases lay between the germline ends. The CDR3 sequence: CASSHSLGGYEREQYF. In DNA form, the CDR3 reads TGCGCCAGCAGCCACTCCCTCGGCGGTTACGAAAGGGAGCAGTACTTC.

The genes are TRBV27 and TRBJ2-2, with 9 bases that match TRBD2. The CDR3 is 15 amino acids. CDR1 MNHEY and CDR2 SMNVEV come from the germline V gene (reference sequence). Losses at the gene ends were 7 bases for V and 2 bases for J; bases not matched to a gene: 5. CDR3: CASTVAGVNTGELFF. In DNA, the CDR3 is TGTGCCAGCACCGTAGCGGGAGTTAACACCGGGGAGCTGTTTTTT.

V usage is TRBV27 and J usage is TRBJ2-3; D gene ambiguous. The CDR3 is 12 amino acids. Per germline, CDR1 MNHEY and CDR2 SMNVEV (reference sequence). V was clipped by 6 bases and J by 5 bases, with 9 bases between them. Here the CDR3 reads CASRMRLDTQYF. The CDR3 region has the DNA TGTGCCAGCAGGATGAGACTAGATACGCAGTATTTT.

The V call is TRBV29-1, the J call TRBJ2-5; perhaps TRBD1 as D (5 bases). The CDR3 length is 16 residues. Germline CDR1 and CDR2: SQVTM and ANQGSEA. Trimming stripped 4 bases from V and 5 bases from J, with 23 bases between. As DNA, the CDR3 is TGCAGCGTTGTGAGGCTTTCGGACACCGCGTCGGAGACCCAGTACTTC. It codes for CSVVRLSDTASETQYF.

V gene TRBV2 combines with J gene TRBJ2-7, with D perhaps matching TRBD1 (6 bases). This CDR3 is 14 amino acids long. The ends were cut back, 1 base at V and 2 bases at J, with 9 bases in the middle. CDR1 and CDR2 from the germline V gene are SNHLY and FYNNEI. Written as DNA, the CDR3 is TGTGCCAGCAGTGAAGATGGGGGCCCCTACGAGCAGTACTTC. This encodes CASSEDGGPYEQYF.

This clone occurred a few times. The chain employs TRBV19 and TRBJ2-2, with 8 bases matching TRBD1. The CDR3 loop spans 15 amino acids. With 4 bases clipped from V and 7 bases from J, the junction kept 8 bases outside the gene matches. The germline gives CDR1 LNHDA, CDR2 SQIVND (reference sequence). CDR3: CASSSQGALIGELFF. In nucleotides, the CDR3 is TGTGCCAGTAGTAGCCAGGGGGCGTTGATCGGGGAGCTGTTTTTT.

The V and J genes are TRBV28 and TRBJ2-7, with no clear D. This CDR3 is built from 13 residues. V dropped 6 bases and J dropped 4 bases, with 13 bases sitting between them. Per the germline V gene, CDR1 is MDHEN and CDR2 is SYDVKM. In nucleotides, the CDR3 is TGTGCCAGCAGAAGACTCACATCTTACGAGCAGTACTTC. It codes for CASRRLTSYEQYF.

As to this clone: A much larger clone lies one base from this, so it may be a read error. This chain uses TRBV18 with TRBJ2-1; 9 nucleotides align to TRBD2. This CDR3 contains 13 residues. CDR1 is KGHSH and CDR2 is LQKENI in the germline V gene. V was pared by 3 bases and J by 8 bases, with 2 bases of the junction left unmatched. The CDR3 bases are TGTGCCAGCTCACCGGGACTAGCTGATGAGCAGTTCTTC. Protein sequence: CASSPGLADEQFF.

This clone was detected only a few times. Other DNA variants within this sample encode the same CDR3. The genes are TRBV4-1 and TRBJ1-5; D gene ambiguous. The germline V gene encodes CDR1 MGHRA and CDR2 YSYEKL. Trimming took off 0 bases at V and 3 bases at J, with 6 bases between the two ends. This CDR3 comprises 14 residues. The CDR3 bases are TGCGCCAGCAGCCAAGATTCGAACAATCAGCCCCAGCATTTT. Its translation: CASSQDSNNQPQHF.

A remark on this clone: The identical CDR3 is also encoded by other nucleotide sequences in the sample. The chain carries TRBV18 and TRBJ2-7; D is possibly TRBD1 (6 bases). Germline lookup yields CDR1 KGHSH and CDR2 LQKENI. This CDR3 comprises 12 residues. Trimming took 0 bases from V and 7 from J, leaving 7 bases between them. The CDR3 DNA is TGTGCCAGCTCACCACCGAGGGGGGAGCAGTACTTC. It yields the protein CASSPPRGEQYF.